Listed below are T cell receptor beta chains from one sample, sequenced in a study of T cell clones after liver transplantation. Measured with immunoSEQ multiplex PCR; TCRdb has only the in-frame clones, and not every one. The repertoire consists of about 80,000 clones, with roughly 82% occurring once and the leading ten covering 0.4% to 0.6%. Sequencing was performed on CD4+ T cells from blood, taken about 46 months after liver transplant. The receptors stem from a human patient who received a liver transplant. The T cells may come from the graft donor. CDR3s include the opening cysteine and the closing phenylalanine or tryptophan. The D gene is left open where the match is weak. Clone size is shown for a subset of rows, as once, few, many or a class of expanded clone.

J: TRBJ2-3
size: -
V: TRBV7-2
D: TRBD2
CDR3: CASSRRSSGTGTDTQYF
DNA: TGTGCCAGCAGCCGCCGAAGTAGCGGGACCGGCACAGATACGCAGTATTTT

J: TRBJ1-4
size: -
V: TRBV6-5
D: -
CDR3: CASSAGWNEKLFF
DNA: TGTGCCAGCAGTGCCGGATGGAATGAAAAACTGTTTTTT

J: TRBJ2-1
size: -
V: TRBV7-2
D: TRBD2
CDR3: CASSSPAGGRAYNEQFF
DNA: TGTGCCAGCAGCTCCCCAGCGGGCGGGAGGGCCTACAATGAGCAGTTCTTC

J: TRBJ2-2
size: -
V: TRBV6-6
D: -
CDR3: CASSYSTTGELFF
DNA: TGTGCCAGCAGTTACTCAACCACCGGGGAGCTGTTTTTT

J: TRBJ1-2
size: once
V: TRBV28
D: -
CDR3: CASTQGTNYGYTF
DNA: TGTGCCAGCACCCAAGGGACAAACTATGGCTACACCTTC

J: TRBJ1-3
size: -
V: TRBV6-5
D: TRBD1
CDR3: CASRNRGSGNTIYF
DNA: TGTGCCAGCAGAAACAGGGGCTCTGGAAACACCATATATTTT

J: TRBJ2-5
size: -
V: TRBV29-1
D: -
CDR3: CSVEGRGKETQYF
DNA: TGCAGCGTTGAAGGCAGGGGAAAAGAGACCCAGTACTTC

J: TRBJ1-2
size: few
V: TRBV14
D: TRBD1
CDR3: CASSPDRAGYTF
DNA: TGTGCCAGCAGCCCCGACAGGGCCGGCTACACCTTC

J: TRBJ2-7
size: -
V: TRBV11-2
D: -
CDR3: CASSSGPGNEQYF
DNA: TGTGCCAGCAGCTCCGGCCCGGGGAACGAGCAGTACTTC

J: TRBJ1-1
size: -
V: TRBV28
D: TRBD1
CDR3: CASRSGQGDTEAFF
DNA: TGTGCCAGCAGGTCCGGACAGGGAGATACTGAAGCTTTCTTT

J: TRBJ2-2
size: -
V: TRBV13
D: -
CDR3: CASSRRKSGRHNTGELFF
DNA: TGTGCCAGCAGCCGCCGGAAGTCGGGCCGACATAACACCGGGGAGCTGTTTTTT

J: TRBJ2-5
size: -
V: TRBV5-1
D: TRBD2
CDR3: CASSISGIGETQYF
DNA: TGCGCCAGCAGCATTAGCGGGATCGGTGAGACCCAGTACTTC

J: TRBJ1-2
size: -
V: TRBV6-5
D: -
CDR3: CASTPPMGQYYGYTF
DNA: TGTGCCAGCACTCCCCCTATGGGGCAATACTATGGCTACACCTTC

J: TRBJ2-2
size: -
V: TRBV6-5
D: -
CDR3: CASSRNGGELFF
DNA: TGTGCCAGCAGCAGAAATGGCGGGGAGCTGTTTTTT

J: TRBJ2-3
size: -
V: TRBV5-1
D: TRBD1
CDR3: CASRSGTGATDTQYF
DNA: TGCGCCAGCAGGTCCGGGACAGGGGCAACAGATACGCAGTATTTT

J: TRBJ1-5
size: -
V: TRBV27
D: TRBD1
CDR3: CASSPTLRDRVVNQPQHF
DNA: TGTGCCAGCAGTCCAACCCTCCGGGACAGGGTAGTAAATCAGCCCCAGCATTTT

J: TRBJ1-5
size: -
V: TRBV6-1
D: -
CDR3: CASTQGYVVGQPQHF
DNA: TGTGCCAGCACCCAGGGTTATGTGGTCGGTCAGCCCCAGCATTTT

J: TRBJ1-2
size: -
V: TRBV13
D: -
CDR3: CASSLMGGSGYTF
DNA: TGTGCCAGCAGCTTAATGGGGGGCAGTGGCTACACCTTC

J: TRBJ2-7
size: -
V: TRBV9
D: -
CDR3: CASSVPPGEQYF
DNA: TGTGCCAGCAGCGTCCCCCCAGGCGAGCAGTACTTC

J: TRBJ2-5
size: -
V: TRBV7-2
D: TRBD2
CDR3: CASSPGLAGPYQETQYF
DNA: TGTGCCAGCAGCCCGGGACTAGCGGGACCCTACCAAGAGACCCAGTACTTC

J: TRBJ1-5
size: -
V: TRBV28
D: TRBD1
CDR3: CASSFRDRGRDQPQHF
DNA: TGTGCCAGCAGTTTCCGAGACAGGGGAAGGGACCAGCCCCAGCATTTT

J: TRBJ2-7
size: -
V: TRBV27
D: -
CDR3: CASSPPMQTIYEQYF
DNA: TGTGCCAGCAGTCCCCCCATGCAGACCATCTACGAGCAGTACTTC

J: TRBJ1-5
size: once
V: TRBV27
D: -
CDR3: CASSLSLSNQPQHF
DNA: TGTGCCAGCAGTTTATCCCTTAGCAATCAGCCCCAGCATTTT

J: TRBJ2-7
size: -
V: TRBV6-5
D: -
CDR3: CASSYSSQYEQYF
DNA: TGTGCCAGCAGTTACTCGTCTCAATACGAGCAGTACTTC

J: TRBJ1-4
size: -
V: TRBV28
D: -
CDR3: CASSLTGSANEKLFF
DNA: TGTGCCAGCAGTTTAACAGGGTCAGCTAATGAAAAACTGTTTTTT

J: TRBJ1-1
size: -
V: TRBV7-7
D: -
CDR3: CASSSQDGTEAFF
DNA: TGTGCCAGCAGCTCCCAGGATGGCACTGAAGCTTTCTTT